The TCR beta chain described here comes from a study of OX40 agonist ivuxolimab in advanced cancers. Study overall: The dose-escalation cohort had hepatocellular carcinoma, melanoma, renal cell or head and neck cancer.

For this clone: Antigen specificity is unknown.

V lost 3 bases and J 2 bases, leaving 15 bases between the germline ends. The germline gives CDR1 SGHTS, CDR2 YDEGEE. This CDR3 has 16 residues. Here immunoSEQ multiplex PCR was the method, and the copy in TCRdb shows in-frame clones only, minus some. The table lists about 94,000 clones, roughly 84% of them singletons. Broader study findings: Blood T cells, both CD4+ and CD8+, expanded clonally by week 6 at 0.1 to 3.0 mg/kg. Mean expanded clone counts were higher in CD8+ than CD4+ T cells.

Peripheral blood came from all dose cohorts at three timepoints. The clonotype comes from an adult with an advanced solid tumor such as melanoma, head and neck, liver or kidney cancer. The chain has TRBV5-8 and TRBJ1-3; perhaps TRBD1 as D (5 bases). The sample here was CD4+ or CD8+ T cells sorted from blood, taken in a trial of the OX40 agonist ivuxolimab. CDR3 amino acids: CASSSPGTLPGNTIYF. CDR3 coding DNA: TGTGCCAGCAGCTCCCCCGGGACGCTGCCTGGAAACACCATATATTTT.